The TCR beta chain under discussion was sequenced for a study of blood T cell repertoires in COVID-19. CDR3 length: 13 residues. CDR1 SGHTA and CDR2 FQGTGA come from the germline V gene. Trimming stripped 5 bases from V and 4 bases from J, with 11 bases between. The table came from immunoSEQ multiplex PCR; TCRdb's copy has only in-frame clones and leaves some out. The sample records 200,000 or so clones, 65% to 85% being singletons. This receptor was identified in an older woman with acute or convalescent COVID-19. The specimen sequenced was peripheral blood. The J gene is TRBJ1-2, the V gene TRBV7-3; D remains unclear. The CDR3 nucleotides are TGTGCCAGCAGCCTATCTGCCGGCTATGGCTACACCTTC. Amino acids: CASSLSAGYGYTF.